Listed here are 18 T cell receptor beta chains from one sample, sequenced in a study of blood T cell repertoires in COVID-19. The table came from immunoSEQ multiplex PCR; TCRdb's copy has only in-frame clones and leaves some out. The repertoire includes 200,000 to 300,000 clones, about 83% of them detected once, and roughly 5.5% sits in the top ten. Sequencing was carried out using peripheral blood. The receptors were sampled from a human donor in a cohort sampled during active COVID-19.

This chain uses TRBV20-1 with TRBJ1-2, with no clear D. This CDR3 contains 11 residues. Trimming left V 6 bases short and J 7 bases short, with 12 bases between. The germline V gene encodes CDR1 DFQATT and CDR2 SNEGSKA (reference sequence). In DNA, the CDR3 is TGCAGTGCACTCCCGCACGGTGGCTACACCTTC. Its protein is CSALPHGGYTF.

This clone was observed a handful of times. The CDR3 spells CASRRGEVGELFF. The CDR3 DNA reads as TGCGCCAGCCGAAGGGGTGAAGTCGGGGAGCTGTTTTTT. The chain has TRBV10-2 and TRBJ2-2; D might be TRBD1 (5 bases). The CDR3 runs to 13 residues. The V gene's germline CDR1 is WSHSY and CDR2 SAAADI. V lost 8 bases and J 7 bases, leaving 14 bases between the germline ends.

The genes are TRBV7-9 and TRBJ1-2, with 8 bases matching TRBD1. V trimming: 3 bases; J trimming: 5 bases; junction bases outside the gene matches: 11. Germline CDR1 is SEHNR and CDR2 is FQNEAQ (reference sequence). This CDR3 contains 16 residues. The CDR3 is CASSFQGTGFGYGYTF. CDR3 DNA sequence: TGTGCCAGCAGCTTCCAGGGGACAGGATTTGGGTATGGCTACACCTTC.

The chain couples TRBV4-2 to TRBJ2-1; TRBD2 is a possible D gene (5 bases). Trimming removed 2 bases at V and 1 base at J, with 6 bases between. This CDR3 region has 14 residues. Germline-derived CDR1 and CDR2 are LGHNA and YNFKEQ. The CDR3: CASSQTGSYNEQFF. In DNA, the CDR3 is TGTGCCAGCAGCCAAACGGGGTCCTACAATGAGCAGTTCTTC.

This chain uses TRBV19 with TRBJ1-5, with 12 nucleotides matching TRBD1. The length of the CDR3 is 15 residues. Trimming at V came to 2 bases and at J to 6 bases, leaving 2 bases not matched to a gene. Per germline, CDR1 LNHDA and CDR2 SQIVND (reference sequence). CDR3 nucleotides: TGTGCCAGTAGTATACGGGGACAGGGGGCTCAGCCCCAGCATTTT. It is translated as CASSIRGQGAQPQHF.

This clone was seen once. The chain is built from TRBV3-1 (or the pseudogene TRBV3-2) and TRBJ2-1; 8 bases fit TRBD2. In germline, CDR1 is LGHDT, CDR2 YNNKEL (reference sequence). The CDR3 totals 16 residues. V was pared by 1 base and J by 9 bases, with 11 bases of the junction left unmatched. This CDR3 is CASSQVIGGASSEQFF. As DNA, the CDR3 is TGTGCCAGCAGCCAAGTGATCGGGGGGGCTTCCAGTGAGCAGTTCTTC.

This clone has a handful of counts. The rearrangement uses TRBV5-4 and TRBJ2-6, with D perhaps matching TRBD2 (5 bases). The V and J ends lost 1 base and 1 base respectively, with 15 bases between them. Germline V CDR1 and CDR2: SGHNT, YYREEE (reference sequence). The CDR3 covers 18 residues. The chain's CDR3 is CASSLSLGKRSGANVLTF. The CDR3 DNA sequence: TGTGCCAGCAGCTTGTCTCTGGGTAAGCGGTCTGGGGCCAACGTCCTGACTTTC.

In DNA, the CDR3 is TGTGCCACCAGTGATTTTAGGGCGGGAGGCCCTACCTACAATGAGCAGTTCTTC. Translating gives CATSDFRAGGPTYNEQFF. V and J are TRBV24-1 and TRBJ2-1; 8 positions match TRBD2. Unmatched junction bases numbered 9, after V lost 1 base and J lost 2 bases. Germline V gene sequence: CDR1 KGHDR, CDR2 SFDVKD. CDR3 length equals 18 residues.

This clone was seen once. This rearrangement joins TRBV5-1 to TRBJ1-6; 8 bases fit TRBD1. Germline V CDR1 and CDR2: SGHRS, YFSETQ. CDR3 length equals 14 residues. J lost 7 bases, V lost 4 bases, and 4 bases had no gene match. CDR3: CASSLRQGNSPLHF. Written as DNA, the CDR3 is TGCGCCAGCAGCCTGCGACAGGGGAATTCACCCCTCCACTTT. The entire variable domain, with the rest obtained from reference TRBV5-1 and TRBJ1-6, is as follows: KAGVTQTPRYLIKTRGQQVTLSCSPISGHRSVSWYQQTPGQGLQFLFEYFSETQRNKGNFPGRFSGRQFSNSRSEMNVSTLELGDSALYLCASSLRQGNSPLHFGNGTRLTVT.

CDR3 DNA sequence: TGTGCCAGCAGCTTAGGCAGCTACAATGAGCAGTTCTTC. Amino acids: CASSLGSYNEQFF. V usage is TRBV7-6 and J usage is TRBJ2-1, with D unresolved. Trimming stripped 1 base from V and 3 bases from J, with 4 bases between. The CDR3 loop spans 13 amino acids. CDR1 and CDR2 (germline): SGHVS, FNYEAQ.

The J gene is TRBJ1-4, the V gene TRBV19, with D unclear. Between the trimmed V and J ends, which lost 5 bases and 3 bases, there was a span of 13 bases. CDR1 is LNHDA, CDR2 SQIVND, per germline (reference sequence). The CDR3 is made up of 15 amino acids. CDR3 DNA sequence: TGTGCCAGTAGTGTCCAGGCGACGGCTAATGAAAAACTGTTTTTT. Translated: CASSVQATANEKLFF. The full variable domain, with the rest looked up from reference TRBV19 and TRBJ1-4, is DGGITQSPKYLFRKEGQNVTLSCEQNLNHDAMYWYRQDPGQGLRLIYYSQIVNDFQKGDIAEGYSVSREKKESFPLTVTSAQKNPTAFYLCASSVQATANEKLFFGSGTQLSVL.

The chain carries TRBV11-3 and TRBJ2-2; 8 bases agree with TRBD1. The junction had 6 bases not matched to a gene; V was cut back by 5 bases and J by 1 base. The CDR3 sequence is 16 residues long. Germline V gene sequence: CDR1 SGHNT, CDR2 YENEEA. The CDR3 is CASSSDRGWNTGELFF. In DNA, the CDR3 is TGTGCCAGCAGCAGTGACAGGGGATGGAACACCGGGGAGCTGTTTTTT.

This clone was picked up one time. V and J are TRBV19 and TRBJ2-4; 7 bases match TRBD1. V dropped 8 bases and J dropped 9; count of bases not matched to a gene: 28. The CDR3 covers 19 residues. The germline V gene has CDR1 LNHDA and CDR2 SQIVND (reference sequence). CDR3 coding DNA: TGTGCCAGTGGTCCTAACCGTCTAAGCCAGCGTATACAGGGGCGCATTCAGTACTTC. This translates into CASGPNRLSQRIQGRIQYF.

In this sample, this clone turned up once. The rearrangement uses TRBV27 and TRBJ1-2; maybe TRBD1 (5 bases). Trimming shortened V by 0 bases and J by 4 bases, and 12 bases separated the two germline ends. Germline V gene sequence: CDR1 MNHEY, CDR2 SMNVEV (reference sequence). This CDR3 comprises 15 residues. CDR3 amino acids: CASSLSSGFSYGYTF. In DNA form, the CDR3 reads TGTGCCAGCAGTTTATCTTCAGGGTTCAGCTATGGCTACACCTTC.

This clone was counted only a few times. CDR3 DNA sequence: TGTGCCAGCAGCTTAGGAGGGAACTCCAATGAGCAGTTCTTC. Its translation: CASSLGGNSNEQFF. This chain connects TRBV7-9 to TRBJ2-1, with D possibly matching TRBD2 (5 bases). Germline values: CDR1 SEHNR, CDR2 FQNEAQ (reference sequence). The CDR3 has 14 residues. Trimming pared 1 base from V and 6 bases from J, leaving 10 bases between.

The CDR3 DNA follows: TGTGCCAGCAGTTACTCGAGACAGGAAGCTTTCTTT. As protein: CASSYSRQEAFF. The gene calls are TRBV6-6 and TRBJ1-1, with D possibly TRBD1 on 5 matching bases. CDR3 size: 12 residues. CDR1 and CDR2 from the germline V gene are MNHNY and SVGAGI (reference sequence). Trimming pared 0 bases from V and 8 bases from J, leaving 7 bases between.

The chain couples TRBV18 to TRBJ2-7; D might be TRBD1 (6 bases). Deletions cut 2 bases from V and 4 bases from J, with 15 bases between. CDR3 length: 15 residues. Germline loops: CDR1 KGHSH, CDR2 LQKENI. Written as DNA, the CDR3 is TGTGCCAGCTCACCAGAGGCAGGGGCGGTGTACGAGCAGTACTTC. This gives the protein CASSPEAGAVYEQYF.

The gene calls are TRBV12-3 or TRBV12-4 and TRBJ2-5; a weak D match, TRBD1 (6 bases). The CDR3 extends over 12 amino acids. Trimming left V 6 bases short and J 5 bases short, with 10 bases between. In DNA form, the CDR3 reads TGTGCCAGCAGGCGGACAGTTGAGACCCAGTACTTC. Residues: CASRRTVETQYF.